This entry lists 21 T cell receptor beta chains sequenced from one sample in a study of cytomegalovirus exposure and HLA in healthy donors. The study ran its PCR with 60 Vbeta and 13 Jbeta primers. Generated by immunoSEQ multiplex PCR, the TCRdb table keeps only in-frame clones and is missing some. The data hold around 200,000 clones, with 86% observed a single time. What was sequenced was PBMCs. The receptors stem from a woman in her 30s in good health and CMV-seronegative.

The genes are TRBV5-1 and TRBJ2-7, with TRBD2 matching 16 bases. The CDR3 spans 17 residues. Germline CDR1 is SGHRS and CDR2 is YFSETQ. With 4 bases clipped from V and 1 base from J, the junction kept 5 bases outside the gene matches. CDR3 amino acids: CASSPSGLAGGSYEQYF. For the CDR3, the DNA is TGCGCCAGCAGCCCCTCGGGACTAGCGGGAGGGTCCTACGAGCAGTACTTC.

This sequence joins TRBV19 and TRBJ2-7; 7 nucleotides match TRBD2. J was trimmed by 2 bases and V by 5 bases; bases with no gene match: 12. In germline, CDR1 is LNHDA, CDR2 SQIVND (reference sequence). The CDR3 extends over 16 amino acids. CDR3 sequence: CASSSPPGLYAYEQYF. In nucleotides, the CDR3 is TGTGCCAGTAGTTCTCCCCCGGGACTATACGCCTACGAGCAGTACTTC.

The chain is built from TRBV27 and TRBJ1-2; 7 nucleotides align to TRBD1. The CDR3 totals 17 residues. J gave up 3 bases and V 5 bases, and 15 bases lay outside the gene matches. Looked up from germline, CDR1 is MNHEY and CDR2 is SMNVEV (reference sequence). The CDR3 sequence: CASSPSPGQAFHYGYTF. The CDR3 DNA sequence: TGTGCCAGCAGTCCCAGCCCTGGACAGGCCTTTCACTATGGCTACACCTTC.

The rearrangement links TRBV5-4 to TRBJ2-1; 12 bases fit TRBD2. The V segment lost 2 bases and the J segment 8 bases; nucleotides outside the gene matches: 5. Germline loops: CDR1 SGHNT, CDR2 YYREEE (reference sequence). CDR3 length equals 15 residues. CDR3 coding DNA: TGTGCCAGCAGCTTACGACTAGCGGGAGTTGATGAGCAGTTCTTC. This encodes CASSLRLAGVDEQFF.

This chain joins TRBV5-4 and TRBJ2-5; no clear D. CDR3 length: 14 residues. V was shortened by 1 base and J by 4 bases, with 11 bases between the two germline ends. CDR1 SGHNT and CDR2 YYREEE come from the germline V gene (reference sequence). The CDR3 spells CASSLFLTRETQYF. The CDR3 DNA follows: TGTGCCAGCAGCTTGTTTCTTACGAGAGAGACCCAGTACTTC.

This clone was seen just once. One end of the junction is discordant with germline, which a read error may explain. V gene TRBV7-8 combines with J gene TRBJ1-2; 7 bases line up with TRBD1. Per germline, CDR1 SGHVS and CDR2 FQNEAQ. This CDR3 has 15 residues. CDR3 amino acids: CASSFYTTGAHDYTF. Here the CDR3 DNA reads TGTGCCAGCAGTTTTTACACCACAGGGGCCCATGACTACACTTTC.

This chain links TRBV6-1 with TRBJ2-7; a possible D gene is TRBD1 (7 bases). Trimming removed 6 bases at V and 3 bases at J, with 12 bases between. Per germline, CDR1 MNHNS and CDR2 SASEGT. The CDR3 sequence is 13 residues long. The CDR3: CASRRGRDYEQYF. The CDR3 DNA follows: TGTGCCAGCAGGAGGGGGCGGGACTACGAGCAGTACTTC.

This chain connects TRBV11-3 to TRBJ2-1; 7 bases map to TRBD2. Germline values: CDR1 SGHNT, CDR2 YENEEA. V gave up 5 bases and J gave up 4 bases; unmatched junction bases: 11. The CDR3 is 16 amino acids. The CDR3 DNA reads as TGTGCCAGCAGCAGCCATCGCGGGAGTAGTTACAATGAGCAGTTCTTC. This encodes CASSSHRGSSYNEQFF.

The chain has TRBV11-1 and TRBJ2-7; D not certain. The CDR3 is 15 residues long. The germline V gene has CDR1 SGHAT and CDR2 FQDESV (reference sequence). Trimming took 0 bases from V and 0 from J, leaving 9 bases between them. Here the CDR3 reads CASSLASAASYEQYF. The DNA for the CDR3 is TGTGCCAGCAGCTTAGCGTCCGCGGCCTCCTACGAGCAGTACTTC. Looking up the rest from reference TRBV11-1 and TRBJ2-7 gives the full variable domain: EAEVAQSPRYKITEKSQAVAFWCDPISGHATLYWYRQILGQGPELLVQFQDESVVDDSQLPKDRFSAERLKGVDSTLKIQPAELGDSAMYLCASSLASAASYEQYFGPGTRLTVT.

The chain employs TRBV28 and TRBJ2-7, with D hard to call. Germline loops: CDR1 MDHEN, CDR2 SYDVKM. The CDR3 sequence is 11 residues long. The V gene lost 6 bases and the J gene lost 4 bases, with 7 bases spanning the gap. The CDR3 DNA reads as TGTGCCAGCAGGTCCCTATACGAGCAGTACTTC. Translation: CASRSLYEQYF. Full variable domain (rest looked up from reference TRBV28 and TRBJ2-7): DVKVTQSSRYLVKRTGEKVFLECVQDMDHENMFWYRQDPGLGLRLIYFSYDVKMKEKGDIPEGYSVSREKKERFSLILESASTNQTSMYLCASRSLYEQYFGPGTRLTVT.

The CDR3 DNA reads TGTGCCAGCAGCCCCTACCGGACTAGCGCCTTCACAGATACGCAGTATTTT. Translated, it gives CASSPYRTSAFTDTQYF. The V gene is TRBV14, the J gene TRBJ2-3, with TRBD2 matching 9 bases. V gave up 4 bases and J gave up 2 bases; unmatched junction bases: 10. The CDR3 sequence is 17 residues long. Germline values: CDR1 SGHDN, CDR2 FVKESK.

This CDR3 is CATSRDRPSGSHEQFF. The CDR3 nucleotides are TGTGCCACCAGCAGAGATCGTCCTAGCGGGAGTCATGAGCAGTTCTTC. The chain carries TRBV15 and TRBJ2-1; 10 bases are shared with TRBD2. Germline V gives CDR1 LNHNV, CDR2 YYDKDF (reference sequence). Trimming at V came to 0 bases and at J to 8 bases, leaving 7 bases not matched to a gene. This CDR3 comprises 16 residues.

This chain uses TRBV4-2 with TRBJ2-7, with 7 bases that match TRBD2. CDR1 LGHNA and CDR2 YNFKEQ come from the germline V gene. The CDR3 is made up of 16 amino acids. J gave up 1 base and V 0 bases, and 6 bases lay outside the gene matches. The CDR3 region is CASSQDRGDLSYEQYF. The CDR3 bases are TGTGCCAGCAGCCAAGACCGGGGGGACTTATCCTACGAGCAGTACTTC.

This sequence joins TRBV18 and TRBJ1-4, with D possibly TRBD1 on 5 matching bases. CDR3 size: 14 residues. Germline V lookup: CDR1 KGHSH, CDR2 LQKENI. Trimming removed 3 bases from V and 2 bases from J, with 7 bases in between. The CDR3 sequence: CASSPRATNEKLFF. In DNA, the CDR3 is TGTGCCAGCTCACCCAGGGCGACTAATGAAAAACTGTTTTTT.

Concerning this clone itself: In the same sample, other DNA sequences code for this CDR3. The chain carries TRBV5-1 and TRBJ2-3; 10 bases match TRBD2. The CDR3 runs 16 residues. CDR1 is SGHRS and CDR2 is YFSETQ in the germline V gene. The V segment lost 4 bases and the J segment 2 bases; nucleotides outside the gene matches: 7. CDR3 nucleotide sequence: TGCGCCAGCAGCCTAGGACTAGCGGCTTCCACAGATACGCAGTATTTT. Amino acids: CASSLGLAASTDTQYF. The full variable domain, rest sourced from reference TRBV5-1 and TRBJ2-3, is KAGVTQTPRYLIKTRGQQVTLSCSPISGHRSVSWYQQTPGQGLQFLFEYFSETQRNKGNFPGRFSGRQFSNSRSEMNVSTLELGDSALYLCASSLGLAASTDTQYFGPGTRLTVL.

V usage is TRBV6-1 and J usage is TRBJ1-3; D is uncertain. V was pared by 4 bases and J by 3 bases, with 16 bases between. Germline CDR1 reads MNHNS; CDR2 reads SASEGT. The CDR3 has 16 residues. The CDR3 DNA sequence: TGTGCCAGCAGTGCACTAGATGGGCGGGGTGGAAACACCATATATTTT. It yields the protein CASSALDGRGGNTIYF.

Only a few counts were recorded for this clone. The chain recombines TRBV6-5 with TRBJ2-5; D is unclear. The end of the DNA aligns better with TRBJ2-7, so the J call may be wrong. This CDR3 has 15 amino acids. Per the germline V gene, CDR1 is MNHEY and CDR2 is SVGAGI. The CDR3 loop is CASSYSAGGDYEQYF. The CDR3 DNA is TGTGCCAGCAGTTACTCGGCCGGTGGCGACTACGAGCAGTACTTC.

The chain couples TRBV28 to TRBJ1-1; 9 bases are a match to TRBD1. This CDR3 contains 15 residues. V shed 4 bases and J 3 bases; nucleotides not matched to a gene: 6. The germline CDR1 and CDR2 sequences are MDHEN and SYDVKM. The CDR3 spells CASSSGDRADTEAFF. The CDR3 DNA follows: TGTGCCAGCAGTTCCGGGGACAGGGCAGACACTGAAGCTTTCTTT.

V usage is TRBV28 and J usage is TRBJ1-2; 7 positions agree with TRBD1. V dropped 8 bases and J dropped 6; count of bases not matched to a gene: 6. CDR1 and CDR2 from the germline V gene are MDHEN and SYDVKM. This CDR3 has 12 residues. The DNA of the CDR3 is TGTGCCAGCCGGGACAGTTTGGATGGCTACACCTTC. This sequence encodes CASRDSLDGYTF.

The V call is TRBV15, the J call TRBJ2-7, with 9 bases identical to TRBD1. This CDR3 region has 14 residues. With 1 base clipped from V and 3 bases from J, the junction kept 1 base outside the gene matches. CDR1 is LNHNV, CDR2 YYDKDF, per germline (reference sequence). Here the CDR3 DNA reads TGTGCCACCAGCAGAGTGGGACAGGGCTACGAGCAGTACTTC. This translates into CATSRVGQGYEQYF.

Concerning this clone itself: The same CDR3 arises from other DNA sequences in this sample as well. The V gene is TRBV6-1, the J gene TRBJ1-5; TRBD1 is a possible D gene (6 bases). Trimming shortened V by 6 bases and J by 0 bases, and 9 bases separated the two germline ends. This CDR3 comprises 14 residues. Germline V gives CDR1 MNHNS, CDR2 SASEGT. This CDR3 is CASSLQGSNQPQHF. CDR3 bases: TGTGCCAGCAGCTTACAGGGTAGCAATCAGCCCCAGCATTTT.